This is a list of T cell receptor beta chains from one sample in a study of shared T cell receptors in the human thymus. Method: immunoSEQ multiplex PCR; TCRdb's copy keeps in-frame clones and lacks some. The table lists some 640,000 clones, approximately 89% of them singletons. This sample was also put to use in a study of human thymus T cells.

The sample was thymocytes. Receptor source: a boy younger than two with a congenital heart defect. Both conserved end residues are part of each CDR3. The order of the fields is J gene, D gene, clone size, V gene, CDR3 DNA, CDR3 protein. A D gene is named only where the DNA matches it firmly. Size values are once, few and many counts, or a class for expanded clones, and some rows have none.

J: TRBJ2-7
D: NA
size: NA
V: TRBV27
DNA: TGTGCCAGCAGTTTGTTACCCAGCTCCTACGAGCAGTACTTC
CDR3: CASSLLPSSYEQYF

J: TRBJ2-1
D: NA
size: NA
V: TRBV7-9
DNA: TGTGCCAGCAGCTTAAGTCTGCGGTTTTCCAATGAGCAGTTCTTC
CDR3: CASSLSLRFSNEQFF

J: TRBJ1-1
D: NA
size: NA
V: TRBV5-1
DNA: TGCGCCAGCAGCTTTACAGGGCCGAACACTGAAGCTTTCTTT
CDR3: CASSFTGPNTEAFF

J: TRBJ1-1
D: TRBD1
size: NA
V: TRBV14
DNA: TGTGCCAGCAGCCGACAGGGGAACACTGAAGCTTTCTTT
CDR3: CASSRQGNTEAFF

J: TRBJ2-7
D: NA
size: NA
V: TRBV28
DNA: TGTGCCAGCCTTCCGGGACTTCCAACCTACGAGCAGTACTTC
CDR3: CASLPGLPTYEQYF

J: TRBJ1-1
D: NA
size: once
V: TRBV6-5
DNA: TGTGCCAGCAGTTCCCCAGAGGAGGTCGCTGAAGCTTTCTTT
CDR3: CASSSPEEVAEAFF

J: TRBJ2-2
D: NA
size: NA
V: TRBV7-2
DNA: TGTGCCAGCAGCTCCCCCGAGGTTGATACCGGGGAGCTGTTTTTT
CDR3: CASSSPEVDTGELFF

J: TRBJ2-7
D: NA
size: NA
V: TRBV27
DNA: TGTGCCAGCAGTGGTACTCCGGGACAAGGTGACGAGCAGTACTTC
CDR3: CASSGTPGQGDEQYF

J: TRBJ2-7
D: TRBD1
size: NA
V: TRBV27
DNA: TGTGCCAGCAGAAGGAGGCGCGACAGGGAAAGGTTCTACGAGCAGTACTTC
CDR3: CASRRRRDRERFYEQYF

J: TRBJ1-2
D: NA
size: once
V: TRBV7-9
DNA: TGTGCCAGCAGTCCGACAGGCCAAGGCTACACCTTC
CDR3: CASSPTGQGYTF

J: TRBJ1-2
D: TRBD1
size: NA
V: TRBV4-3
DNA: TGCGCCAGCAGCCAGGACCGACAGGGAGTTAACTATGGCTACACCTTC
CDR3: CASSQDRQGVNYGYTF

J: TRBJ1-2
D: NA
size: NA
V: TRBV30
DNA: TGTGCCTGGAGCCCGCAGGGAATTCCTGGCTATGGCTACACCTTC
CDR3: CAWSPQGIPGYGYTF

J: TRBJ2-3
D: NA
size: few
V: TRBV7-2
DNA: TGTGCCAGCAGCCCTGGGGCGGGAACCAAGGAAGATACGCAGTATTTT
CDR3: CASSPGAGTKEDTQYF

J: TRBJ2-7
D: TRBD2
size: NA
V: TRBV28
DNA: TGTGCCAGCAGTGCTAGCGGGGGAGTTTCCAGCTACGAGCAGTACTTC
CDR3: CASSASGGVSSYEQYF

J: TRBJ2-6
D: NA
size: NA
V: TRBV11-2
DNA: TGTGCCAGCAGCTCCGAAGGGGCTGTCTCTGGGGCCAACGTCCTGACTTTC
CDR3: CASSSEGAVSGANVLTF

J: TRBJ2-1
D: TRBD2
size: NA
V: TRBV4-1
DNA: TGCGCCAGCAGGCGCACAACCGGGACTAGCGGTCTAGGGTTCTACAATGAGCAGTTCTTC
CDR3: CASRRTTGTSGLGFYNEQFF

J: TRBJ1-6
D: NA
size: NA
V: TRBV28
DNA: TGTGCCAGCAGTTTATGCCTTCGTCCCCTCCACTTT
CDR3: CASSLCLRPLHF

J: TRBJ1-5
D: TRBD1
size: NA
V: TRBV15
DNA: TGTGCCACCAGCAGAGGTGTTTTGGGCAGGGGGCGGGAGCCCCAGCATTTT
CDR3: CATSRGVLGRGREPQHF

J: TRBJ1-4
D: NA
size: NA
V: TRBV30
DNA: TGTGCCTGGAGCGAAAGGGGACACTTTAATGAAAAACTGTTTTTT
CDR3: CAWSERGHFNEKLFF

J: TRBJ1-6
D: NA
size: few
V: TRBV10-3
DNA: TGTGCCATCAGTGAGGGGGCAGACAATTCCCCCCTCCACTTT
CDR3: CAISEGADNSPLHF

J: TRBJ2-2
D: TRBD2
size: NA
V: TRBV7-3
DNA: TGTGCCAGCAGCCCCCGGCCTTGGACTAGCCTCATCACCGGGGAGCTGTTTTTT
CDR3: CASSPRPWTSLITGELFF

J: TRBJ2-5
D: NA
size: NA
V: TRBV6-6
DNA: TGTGCCAGCAGCTACCTCAAAAACAGGGTAGAGACCCAGTACTTC
CDR3: CASSYLKNRVETQYF

J: TRBJ2-7
D: NA
size: NA
V: TRBV27
DNA: TGTGCCAGCAGTTTAGTACCTAGACCATTCTACGAGCAGTACTTC
CDR3: CASSLVPRPFYEQYF

J: TRBJ1-2
D: TRBD1
size: NA
V: TRBV6-6
DNA: TGTGCCAGCAGCCAGGACAGGGGGGAAGGGGGTGGCTACACCTTC
CDR3: CASSQDRGEGGGYTF

J: TRBJ2-1
D: NA
size: NA
V: TRBV2
DNA: TGTGCCAGCATGGAGGGGGCCGTATACAATGAGCAGTTCTTC
CDR3: CASMEGAVYNEQFF

J: TRBJ1-5
D: NA
size: NA
V: TRBV2
DNA: TGTGCCAGCAGTGAAGATCCATCGACAGGTAATAGCAATCAGCCCCAGCATTTT
CDR3: CASSEDPSTGNSNQPQHF

J: TRBJ1-5
D: TRBD1
size: NA
V: TRBV28
DNA: TGTGCCAGCAGTTTCCCGACAGGGTCGGTTGATAGCCAGCCCCAGCATTTT
CDR3: CASSFPTGSVDSQPQHF

J: TRBJ1-5
D: TRBD1
size: NA
V: TRBV28
DNA: TGTGCCAGCAGAAACCCTAATTGGGACAGGAGATCTAGCAATCAGCCCCAGCATTTT
CDR3: CASRNPNWDRRSSNQPQHF

J: TRBJ1-2
D: NA
size: NA
V: TRBV7-2
DNA: TGTGCCAGCAGCTACGGGGACATTTCTGGCTACACCTTC
CDR3: CASSYGDISGYTF

J: TRBJ1-1
D: NA
size: NA
V: TRBV11-2
DNA: TGTGCCAGCAGCTTAGATTATACAGTTGAAGCTTTCTTT
CDR3: CASSLDYTVEAFF

J: TRBJ2-1
D: TRBD1
size: once
V: TRBV30
DNA: TGTGCCTGGAGTTTGCGGCAGGGGGTGAACAATGAGCAGTTCTTC
CDR3: CAWSLRQGVNNEQFF

J: TRBJ1-2
D: NA
size: NA
V: TRBV6-5
DNA: TGTGCCACCCTCGGTGACAGGCACACTAACTATGGCTACACCTTC
CDR3: CATLGDRHTNYGYTF

J: TRBJ2-2
D: TRBD2
size: once
V: TRBV27
DNA: TGTGCCAGCAGTTTACTAGCGGGGGGCTCGAACACCGGGGAGCTGTTTTTT
CDR3: CASSLLAGGSNTGELFF

J: TRBJ1-5
D: TRBD1
size: NA
V: TRBV7-2
DNA: TGTGCCAGCAGCTCTTACTCCGACAGGGATAGCAATCAGCCCCAGCATTTT
CDR3: CASSSYSDRDSNQPQHF

J: TRBJ1-4
D: TRBD1
size: NA
V: TRBV6-5
DNA: TGTGCCAGCAGGGGGACAGGGAAAAATGAAAAACTGTTTTTT
CDR3: CASRGTGKNEKLFF

J: TRBJ1-2
D: NA
size: NA
V: TRBV6-1
DNA: TGTGCCAGCACCTCACGGGTCGGGTATGGCTACACCTTC
CDR3: CASTSRVGYGYTF

J: TRBJ1-3
D: NA
size: few
V: TRBV28
DNA: TGTGCCAGCAGGGACTTGGAAGGAAACACCATATATTTT
CDR3: CASRDLEGNTIYF